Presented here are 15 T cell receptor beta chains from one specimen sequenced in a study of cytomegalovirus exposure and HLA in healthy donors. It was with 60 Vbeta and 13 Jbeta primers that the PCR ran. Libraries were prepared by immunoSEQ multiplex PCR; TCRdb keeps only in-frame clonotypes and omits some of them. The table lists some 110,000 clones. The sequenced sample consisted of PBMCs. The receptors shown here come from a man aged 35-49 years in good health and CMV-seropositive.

The CDR3 region is CASSRGQGLNQPQHF. The CDR3 region has the DNA TGTGCCAGCAGCAGGGGACAGGGGCTTAATCAGCCCCAGCATTTT. The V and J genes are TRBV5-6 and TRBJ1-5; 10 nucleotides agree with TRBD1. J lost 4 bases, V lost 4 bases, and 5 bases had no gene match. The CDR3 is made up of 15 amino acids. Germline V gives CDR1 SGHDT, CDR2 YYEEEE.

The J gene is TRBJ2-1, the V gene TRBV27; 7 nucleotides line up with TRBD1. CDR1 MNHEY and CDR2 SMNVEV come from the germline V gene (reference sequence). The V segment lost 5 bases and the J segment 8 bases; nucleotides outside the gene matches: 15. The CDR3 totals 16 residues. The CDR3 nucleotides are TGTGCCAGCAGTCCCCAGACAGGGATCCCAACTTATGAGCAGTTCTTC. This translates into CASSPQTGIPTYEQFF.

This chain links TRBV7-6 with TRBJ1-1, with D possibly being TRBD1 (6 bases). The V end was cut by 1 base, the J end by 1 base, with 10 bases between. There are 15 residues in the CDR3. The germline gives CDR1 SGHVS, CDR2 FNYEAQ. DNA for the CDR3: TGTGCCAGCAGCTTAGGGGCAGGGGAGAACACTGAAGCTTTCTTT. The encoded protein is CASSLGAGENTEAFF.

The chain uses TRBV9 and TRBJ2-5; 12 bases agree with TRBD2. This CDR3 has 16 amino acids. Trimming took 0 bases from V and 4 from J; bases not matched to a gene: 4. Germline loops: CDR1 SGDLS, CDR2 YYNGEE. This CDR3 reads CASSVESLAGGETQYF. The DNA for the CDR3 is TGTGCCAGCAGCGTAGAATCACTAGCGGGAGGAGAGACCCAGTACTTC.

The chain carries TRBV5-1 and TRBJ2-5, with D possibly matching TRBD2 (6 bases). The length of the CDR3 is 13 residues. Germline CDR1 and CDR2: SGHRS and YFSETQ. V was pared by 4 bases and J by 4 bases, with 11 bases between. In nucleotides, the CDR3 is TGCGCCAGCAGCCGGGACTTAAGAGAGACCCAGTACTTC. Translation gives CASSRDLRETQYF. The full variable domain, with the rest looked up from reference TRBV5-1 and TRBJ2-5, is KAGVTQTPRYLIKTRGQQVTLSCSPISGHRSVSWYQQTPGQGLQFLFEYFSETQRNKGNFPGRFSGRQFSNSRSEMNVSTLELGDSALYLCASSRDLRETQYFGPGTRLLVL.

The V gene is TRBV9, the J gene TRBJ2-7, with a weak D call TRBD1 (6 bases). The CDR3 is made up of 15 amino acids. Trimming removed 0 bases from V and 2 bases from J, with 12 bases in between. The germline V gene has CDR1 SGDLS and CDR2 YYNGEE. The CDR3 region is CASSVGGRGPYEQYF. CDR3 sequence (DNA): TGTGCCAGCAGCGTAGGAGGCAGGGGCCCCTACGAGCAGTACTTC.

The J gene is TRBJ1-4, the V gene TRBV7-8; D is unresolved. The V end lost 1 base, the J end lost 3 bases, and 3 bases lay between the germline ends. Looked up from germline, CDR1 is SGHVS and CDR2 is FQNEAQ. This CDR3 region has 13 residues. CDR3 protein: CASSLVANEKLFF. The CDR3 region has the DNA TGTGCCAGCAGCTTAGTCGCTAATGAAAAACTGTTTTTT.

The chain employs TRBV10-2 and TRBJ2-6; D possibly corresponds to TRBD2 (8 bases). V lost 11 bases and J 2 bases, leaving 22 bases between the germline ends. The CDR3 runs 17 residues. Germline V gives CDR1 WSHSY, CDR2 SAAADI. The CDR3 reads CAAGGGSDRAGANVLTF. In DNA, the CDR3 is TGCGCCGCTGGCGGGGGGAGTGACAGGGCTGGGGCCAACGTCCTGACTTTC.

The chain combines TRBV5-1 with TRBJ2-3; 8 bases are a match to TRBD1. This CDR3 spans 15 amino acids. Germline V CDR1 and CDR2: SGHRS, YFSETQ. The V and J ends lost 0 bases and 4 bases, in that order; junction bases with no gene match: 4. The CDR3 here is CASSLEDRVSDTQYF. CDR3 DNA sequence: TGCGCCAGCAGCTTGGAGGACAGGGTGTCAGATACGCAGTATTTT.

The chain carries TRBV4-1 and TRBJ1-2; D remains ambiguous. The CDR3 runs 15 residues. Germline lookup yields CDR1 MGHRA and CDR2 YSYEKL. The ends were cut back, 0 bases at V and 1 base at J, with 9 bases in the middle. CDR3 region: CASSQDLDNNYGYTF. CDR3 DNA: TGCGCCAGCAGCCAAGATCTTGACAATAACTATGGCTACACCTTC.

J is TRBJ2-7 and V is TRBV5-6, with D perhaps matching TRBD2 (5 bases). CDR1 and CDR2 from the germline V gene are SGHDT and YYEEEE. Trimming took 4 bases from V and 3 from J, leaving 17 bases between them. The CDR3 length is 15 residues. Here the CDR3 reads CASSPRRTYDYEQYF. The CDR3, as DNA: TGTGCCAGCAGCCCGCGTCGGACTTACGACTACGAGCAGTACTTC.

The CDR3 region has the DNA TGTGCCAGCACCCTGGGGACAGGGGGATACAATGAGCAGTTCTTC. Protein product: CASTLGTGGYNEQFF. The chain employs TRBV27 and TRBJ2-1, with TRBD1 identical over 11 bases. Germline CDR1 and CDR2: MNHEY and SMNVEV (reference sequence). With V trimmed by 7 bases and J by 4 bases, 6 bases remained unmatched. CDR3 size: 15 residues.

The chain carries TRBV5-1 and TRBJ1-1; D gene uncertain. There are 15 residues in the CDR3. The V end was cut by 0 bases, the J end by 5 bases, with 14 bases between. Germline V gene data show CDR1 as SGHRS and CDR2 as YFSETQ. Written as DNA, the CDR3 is TGCGCCAGCAGCTTGGTCGGTGTTTTCGCGACTGAAGCTTTCTTT. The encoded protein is CASSLVGVFATEAFF.

The CDR3: CASSAVGSLRNTEAFF. In DNA form, the CDR3 reads TGTGCCAGCAGCGCGGTGGGGAGTCTTCGGAACACTGAAGCTTTCTTT. The chain is built from TRBV5-6 and TRBJ1-1; D uncertain. V was clipped by 4 bases and J by 1 base, with 17 bases between them. This CDR3 is 16 amino acids long. Germline V CDR1 and CDR2: SGHDT, YYEEEE.

Here the CDR3 DNA reads TGTGCCAGCAGCTTAGATCGACTAGCGGGAGATTCTGAGCAGTTCTTC. The encoded protein is CASSLDRLAGDSEQFF. The rearrangement links TRBV11-2 to TRBJ2-1; TRBD2 matches at 12 bases. There are 16 residues in the CDR3. Germline-derived CDR1 and CDR2 are SGHAT and FQNNGV. With V trimmed by 0 bases and J by 9 bases, 6 bases remained unmatched.